This T cell receptor (beta chain) was sequenced for a study of blood T cell repertoires in COVID-19. In the study overall: COVID-19 samples from acute and convalescent phases originated in the United States, Italy and Spain. The analysed material was cDNA or gDNA that came from T cells, B-cell-depleted T cells, or PBMCs.

This clone has only a few counts. Germline V gene data show CDR1 as SNHLY and CDR2 as FYNNEI. V was pared by 3 bases and J by 3 bases, with 8 bases between. The CDR3 has 14 residues. Per the study methods: By means of reference gene primer amplification, nucleated cell counts were estimated. Only in-frame clones appear in the TCRdb table, and some are missing; sequencing was by immunoSEQ multiplex PCR. V and J calls and clone size follow that table, whereas D and trimming were derived from the DNA. The data show some 200,000 clones, with about 80% seen just once and roughly 28% held by the top ten. This chain joins TRBV2 and TRBJ1-4; D is possibly TRBD1 (5 bases). Sequencing was performed on peripheral blood. The receptor was isolated from a woman in her 70s with acute or convalescent COVID-19. The CDR3 sequence is CASSDGGANEKLFF. The CDR3 nucleotides read TGTGCCAGCAGTGATGGGGGGGCTAATGAAAAACTGTTTTTT. The whole variable domain, remainder taken from reference TRBV2 and TRBJ1-4, is EPEVTQTPSHQVTQMGQEVILRCVPISNHLYFYWYRQILGQKVEFLVSFYNNEISEKSEIFDDQFSVERPDGSNFTLKIRSTKLEDSAMYFCASSDGGANEKLFFGSGTQLSVL.